The 15 T cell receptor beta chains given below trace back to one sample, sequenced in a study of blood T cell repertoires in COVID-19. Measured with immunoSEQ multiplex PCR; TCRdb has only the in-frame clones, and not every one. The sample contains some 500,000 clones, roughly 89% of which appear only once. The source material was peripheral blood. These receptors were taken from a woman in her 50s with COVID-19, enrolled during active disease.

The rearrangement links TRBV19 to TRBJ1-5; TRBD1 aligns across 9 bases. The CDR3 runs 18 residues. Germline CDR1 is LNHDA and CDR2 is SQIVND (reference sequence). Unmatched junction bases numbered 17, after V lost 7 bases and J lost 4 bases. The CDR3 coding sequence is TGTGCCAGTACCTTCCGGGGACAGGGAATGTCAGGGAATCAGCCCCAGCATTTT. It is translated as CASTFRGQGMSGNQPQHF.

The chain recombines TRBV10-3 with TRBJ2-6; 9 positions match TRBD1. In germline, CDR1 is ENHRY, CDR2 SYGVKD. V was pared by 5 bases and J by 2 bases, with 10 bases of the junction left unmatched. This CDR3 is 18 amino acids long. The CDR3 sequence is CAISWVTGGRAGANVLTF. The CDR3 bases are TGTGCCATCAGTTGGGTCACAGGGGGCAGAGCTGGGGCCAACGTCCTGACTTTC.

The chain uses TRBV30 and TRBJ2-1, with TRBD2 identical over 12 bases. V trimming: 0 bases; J trimming: 6 bases; junction bases outside the gene matches: 9. CDR3 length: 17 residues. Germline V gene sequence: CDR1 GTSNPN, CDR2 SVGIG (reference sequence). The CDR3 bases are TGTGCCTGGAGTGTACACTCTGGACTAGCGGGGCGCAATGAGCAGTTCTTC. Protein: CAWSVHSGLAGRNEQFF.

The chain employs TRBV7-2 and TRBJ2-3, with 7 nucleotides matching TRBD2. The germline V gene encodes CDR1 SGHTA and CDR2 FQGNSA. The trim removed 5 bases at V and 6 bases at J, leaving 8 bases unmatched. CDR3 length equals 14 residues. The CDR3 region is CASSPGRVEDTQYF. Written as DNA, the CDR3 is TGTGCCAGCAGCCCAGGGAGGGTGGAGGATACGCAGTATTTT. The full variable domain, completed using reference TRBV7-2 and TRBJ2-3, is GAGVSQSPSNKVTEKGKDVELRCDPISGHTALYWYRQSLGQGLEFLIYFQGNSAPDKSGLPSDRFSAERTGGSVSTLTIQRTQQEDSAVYLCASSPGRVEDTQYFGPGTRLTVL.

The chain links TRBV19 to TRBJ1-5; D remains ambiguous. Trimming took 9 bases from V and 4 from J, leaving 13 bases between them. This CDR3 contains 13 residues. The germline V gene encodes CDR1 LNHDA and CDR2 SQIVND (reference sequence). In DNA form, the CDR3 reads TGTGCCAGCAGAGCGGGTTTTAATCAGCCCCAGCATTTT. Translated, it gives CASRAGFNQPQHF.

This chain's CDR3 is CASRRGQGPDTQYF. In nucleotides, the CDR3 is TGTGCCAGCAGGAGGGGACAGGGTCCAGATACGCAGTATTTT. This chain connects TRBV2 to TRBJ2-3; 9 nucleotides align to TRBD1. This CDR3 region has 14 residues. Germline loops: CDR1 SNHLY, CDR2 FYNNEI. Trimming at V came to 6 bases and at J to 4 bases, leaving 5 bases not matched to a gene.

V usage is TRBV5-5 and J usage is TRBJ1-5; D remains unclear. V lost 4 bases and J lost 5, with 22 bases in between. CDR3 size: 17 residues. Germline V gene data show CDR1 as SGHKS and CDR2 as YYEKEE (reference sequence). CDR3 nucleotide sequence: TGTGCCAGCAGCCCCGGCCGGATGAGGGATCTTGATCAGCCCCAGCATTTT. It specifies CASSPGRMRDLDQPQHF.

The chain has TRBV7-9 and TRBJ1-1; TRBD1 might be the D (6 bases). Germline V gives CDR1 SEHNR, CDR2 FQNEAQ (reference sequence). This CDR3 has 15 amino acids. Deletions cut 2 bases from V and 5 bases from J, with 15 bases between. This CDR3 is CASSLIRGEYTEAFF. The CDR3 nucleotides read TGTGCCAGCAGCTTAATCAGGGGAGAATATACTGAAGCTTTCTTT.

This clone was seen a single time. V usage is TRBV5-1 and J usage is TRBJ1-4; possibly TRBD1 for D (6 bases). Germline V lookup: CDR1 SGHRS, CDR2 YFSETQ. The CDR3 is 13 residues long. V shed 5 bases and J shed 6 bases, with 11 bases lying between them. For the CDR3, the DNA is TGCGCCAGCAGTGTAGGGGGGGATGAAAAACTGTTTTTT. Encoded protein: CASSVGGDEKLFF.

The rearrangement links TRBV7-9 to TRBJ2-1; 7 bases line up with TRBD1. V lost 2 bases and J lost 10; bases outside the gene matches: 14. This CDR3 spans 16 amino acids. The germline gives CDR1 SEHNR, CDR2 FQNEAQ (reference sequence). The CDR3 spells CASSLSFRDREREQFF. The CDR3, as DNA: TGTGCCAGCAGCTTATCGTTCCGAGACAGGGAACGAGAGCAGTTCTTC.

The chain recombines TRBV24-1 with TRBJ1-2; TRBD1 agrees at 11 bases. Germline assignment: CDR1 KGHDR and CDR2 SFDVKD. After removal of 5 bases from V and 3 bases from J, the junction contained 4 bases not matched to a gene. The CDR3 covers 15 residues. The CDR3 DNA reads as TGTGCCACCAGTGGTCCGGGACAGGGGGACTATGGCTACACCTTC. This encodes CATSGPGQGDYGYTF.

In its sample, this clone was seen a few times. The rearrangement joins TRBV7-8 to TRBJ1-5; unclear D gene. V lost 5 bases and J 3 bases, leaving 8 bases between the germline ends. Per germline, CDR1 SGHVS and CDR2 FQNEAQ. The CDR3 covers 13 residues. CDR3 bases: TGTGCCAGCAGCACCCGAGACAATCAGCCCCAGCATTTT. It encodes CASSTRDNQPQHF.

V gene TRBV10-3 combines with J gene TRBJ2-1; D remains ambiguous. V lost 3 bases to trimming and J lost 9 bases, with 15 bases between them. Germline values: CDR1 ENHRY, CDR2 SYGVKD. The CDR3 has 14 residues. Here the CDR3 reads CAISDVLGRSEQFF. The DNA of the CDR3 is TGTGCCATCAGTGATGTTTTAGGAAGGAGTGAGCAGTTCTTC.

V and J are TRBV7-8 and TRBJ2-1; 15 nucleotides agree with TRBD2. This CDR3 spans 16 amino acids. In germline, CDR1 is SGHVS, CDR2 FQNEAQ. Germline trimming cut 5 bases from V and 8 bases from J; bases unmatched to any gene: 7. CDR3 loop: CASSPRTSGGAHEQFF. DNA of the CDR3: TGTGCCAGCAGCCCCCGGACTAGCGGGGGGGCACATGAGCAGTTCTTC.

The CDR3 reads CASSLGTGGVGTEAFF. The CDR3 DNA sequence: TGTGCCAGCAGCCTCGGGACAGGGGGCGTCGGCACTGAAGCTTTCTTT. The chain has TRBV3-1 (or the pseudogene TRBV3-2) and TRBJ1-1; 12 bases fit TRBD1. V gave up 4 bases and J gave up 4 bases; unmatched junction bases: 7. CDR1 and CDR2 from the germline V gene are LGHDT and YNNKEL (reference sequence). The CDR3 runs 16 residues.